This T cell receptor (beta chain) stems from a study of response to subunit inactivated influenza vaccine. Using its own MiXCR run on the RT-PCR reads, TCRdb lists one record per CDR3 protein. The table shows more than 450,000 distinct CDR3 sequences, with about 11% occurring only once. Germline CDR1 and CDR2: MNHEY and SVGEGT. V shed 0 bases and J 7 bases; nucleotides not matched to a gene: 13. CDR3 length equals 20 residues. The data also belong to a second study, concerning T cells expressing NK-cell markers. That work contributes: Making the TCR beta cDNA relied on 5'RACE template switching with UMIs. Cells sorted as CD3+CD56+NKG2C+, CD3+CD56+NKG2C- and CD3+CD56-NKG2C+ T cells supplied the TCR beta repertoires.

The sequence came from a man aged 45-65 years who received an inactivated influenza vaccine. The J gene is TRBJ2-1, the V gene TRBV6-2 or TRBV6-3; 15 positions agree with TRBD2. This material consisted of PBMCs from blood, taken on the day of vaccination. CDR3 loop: CASSYSIGLAGGPVKNEQFF. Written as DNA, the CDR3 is TGTGCCAGCAGTTACTCGATAGGACTAGCGGGAGGGCCAGTGAAAAATGAGCAGTTCTTC.